These 21 T cell receptor beta chains share one sample of origin, sequenced in a study of cytomegalovirus exposure and HLA in healthy donors (dated by TCRdb to the late 2010s). The receptor library was made with the immunoSEQ multiplex PCR assay. TCRdb carries this immuneACCESS record with in-frame sequences only. Its versions omit some clonotypes, under half of them owing to an unresolved V gene in the studies checked, with the rest unexplained. A total of roughly 230,000 clones appear in this sample, around 90% of them only once. The leading ten clones occupy approximately 3.1% of the sample. The sequenced sample consisted of PBMCs. Receptor source: a woman in her thirties in good health and CMV-seronegative.

The chain combines TRBV6-4 with TRBJ2-1; D unclear. The CDR3 spans 14 residues. Germline V gene sequence: CDR1 MRHNA, CDR2 SNTAGT. The V end lost 2 bases, the J end lost 5 bases, and 10 bases lay between the germline ends. CDR3 sequence reads: CASSDHGWDNEQFF. The DNA of the CDR3 is TGTGCCAGCAGTGACCACGGGTGGGACAATGAGCAGTTCTTC.

The chain carries TRBV27 and TRBJ1-5, with D tentatively TRBD1 (5 bases). CDR1 is MNHEY, CDR2 SMNVEV, per germline (reference sequence). The length of the CDR3 is 16 residues. Trimming took 4 bases from V and 7 from J, leaving 20 bases between them. CDR3 loop: CASSSTGTPRHQPQHF. The CDR3 DNA reads TGTGCCAGCAGTTCAACCGGGACCCCGAGGCACCAGCCCCAGCATTTT.

This clone was seen just once. The rearrangement joins TRBV18 to TRBJ2-7, with D possibly being TRBD1 or TRBD2 (6 bases each). CDR1 and CDR2 from the germline V gene are KGHSH and LQKENI. This CDR3 contains 15 residues. Deletions cut 4 bases from V and 3 bases from J, with 16 bases between. The CDR3 sequence: CASSLLKGGNYEQYF. The CDR3 coding sequence is TGTGCCAGCTCACTACTAAAGGGGGGCAACTACGAGCAGTACTTC.

The V call is TRBV15, the J call TRBJ2-4, with unresolved D. Trimming took 3 bases from V and 0 from J, leaving 9 bases between them. CDR1 LNHNV and CDR2 YYDKDF come from the germline V gene (reference sequence). The CDR3 runs 15 residues. CDR3 nucleotide sequence: TGTGCCACCAGCAGGCTGGAGTTAGCCAAAAACATTCAGTACTTC. It specifies CATSRLELAKNIQYF. Full variable domain (outside the CDR3, taken from reference TRBV15 and TRBJ2-4): DAMVIQNPRYQVTQFGKPVTLSCSQTLNHNVMYWYQQKSSQAPKLLFHYYDKDFNNEADTPDNFQSRRPNTSFCFLDIRSPGLGDTAMYLCATSRLELAKNIQYFGAGTRLSVL.

This clone was seen a single time. J is TRBJ2-3 and V is TRBV29-1; tentatively, D is TRBD1 (5 bases). Germline assignment: CDR1 SQVTM and CDR2 ANQGSEA. V was clipped by 7 bases and J by 2 bases, with 13 bases between them. The CDR3 loop spans 13 amino acids. The CDR3 nucleotides read TGCAGCGCGGACATTGGGCCCACAGATACGCAGTATTTT. Its translation is CSADIGPTDTQYF.

The rearrangement joins TRBV20-1 to TRBJ2-2; no clear D. CDR3 length equals 11 residues. V was cut by 6 bases and J by 9 bases, with 11 bases left in between. The V gene's germline CDR1 is DFQATT and CDR2 SNEGSKA (reference sequence). In DNA form, the CDR3 reads TGCAGTGCCCCTATAGGCTGGGAGCTGTTTTTT. This encodes CSAPIGWELFF.

The chain combines TRBV27 with TRBJ2-1; 9 bases line up with TRBD1. The CDR3 covers 16 residues. Germline assignment: CDR1 MNHEY and CDR2 SMNVEV (reference sequence). With V trimmed by 6 bases and J by 10 bases, 16 bases remained unmatched. CDR3 in DNA: TGTGCCAGCAGCCCCCCCTCCGGGACAGGGCCTATCGAGCAGTTCTTC. As protein: CASSPPSGTGPIEQFF.

This clone was seen a few times. The chain carries TRBV27 and TRBJ2-7; D perhaps matches TRBD1 (6 bases). The CDR3 is made up of 14 amino acids. Trimming removed 3 bases from V and 6 bases from J, with 15 bases in between. The V gene's germline CDR1 is MNHEY and CDR2 SMNVEV (reference sequence). The CDR3 DNA reads TGTGCCAGCAGTTTGATAGGGATGGGGGCCGAGCAGTACTTC. Translating it yields CASSLIGMGAEQYF.

The V gene is TRBV7-3, the J gene TRBJ2-2, with D tentatively TRBD2 (5 bases). Trimming stripped 0 bases from V and 6 bases from J, with 11 bases between. The CDR3 sequence is 15 residues long. CDR1 SGHTA and CDR2 FQGTGA come from the germline V gene. The CDR3 bases are TGTGCCAGCAGCTTAACGACTTCAGCGGCCGGGGAGCTGTTTTTT. Translation gives CASSLTTSAAGELFF.

The chain links TRBV19 to TRBJ2-7, with a weak D call TRBD1 (6 bases). CDR1 is LNHDA, CDR2 SQIVND, per germline (reference sequence). The CDR3 runs 14 residues. V was shortened by 6 bases and J by 2 bases, with 14 bases between the two germline ends. CDR3 DNA: TGTGCCAGTAGGGCATTCTACAGGGCCTACGAGCAGTACTTC. Its protein product is CASRAFYRAYEQYF.

The genes are TRBV29-1 and TRBJ2-7, with D unresolved. The CDR3 has 13 residues. CDR1 and CDR2 from the germline V gene are SQVTM and ANQGSEA. The V end was cut by 6 bases, the J end by 3 bases, with 15 bases between. CDR3 bases: TGCAGCGTAGGTCTCCGGGTAGGCTACGAGCAGTACTTC. Protein: CSVGLRVGYEQYF.

Concerning this clone: This sample also contains other DNA sequences that code for the same CDR3. The rearrangement uses TRBV27 and TRBJ2-2, with D hard to call. V was shortened by 2 bases and J by 5 bases, with 3 bases between the two germline ends. Germline assignment: CDR1 MNHEY and CDR2 SMNVEV (reference sequence). The CDR3 contains 12 residues. Here the CDR3 reads CASSLRTGELFF. CDR3 DNA: TGTGCCAGCAGTTTAAGGACCGGGGAGCTGTTTTTT.

This chain uses TRBV7-2 with TRBJ2-7, with D hard to call. Germline V gives CDR1 SGHTA, CDR2 FQGNSA. CDR3 length: 15 amino acids. Trimming stripped 0 bases from V and 3 bases from J, with 12 bases between. CDR3 sequence (DNA): TGTGCCAGCAGCTTAGCAGGGTCCCAAATCTACGAGCAGTACTTC. It is translated as CASSLAGSQIYEQYF.

This chain uses TRBV7-3 with TRBJ1-2, with 9 bases that match TRBD1. This CDR3 contains 13 residues. CDR1 is SGHTA and CDR2 is FQGTGA in the germline V gene. With 5 bases clipped from V and 6 bases from J, the junction kept 4 bases outside the gene matches. The CDR3 DNA reads as TGTGCCAGCAGCACAACAGGGGGCGATGGCTACACCTTC. Its translation: CASSTTGGDGYTF.

For the CDR3, the DNA is TGTGCCAGCAGTCCTAGCGGGAGTGGGACAGATACGCAGTATTTT. The encoded protein is CASSPSGSGTDTQYF. This sequence joins TRBV28 and TRBJ2-3; 10 nucleotides line up with TRBD2. Germline trimming cut 5 bases from V and 3 bases from J; bases unmatched to any gene: 5. Looked up from germline, CDR1 is MDHEN and CDR2 is SYDVKM. The CDR3 loop spans 15 amino acids.

The genes are TRBV5-1 and TRBJ2-5; D gene unclear. Germline V lookup: CDR1 SGHRS, CDR2 YFSETQ. The CDR3 contains 15 residues. The V end lost 0 bases, the J end lost 2 bases, and 11 bases lay between the germline ends. Written as DNA, the CDR3 is TGCGCCAGCAGCTTGGGGGCGGATACACAAGAGACCCAGTACTTC. It encodes CASSLGADTQETQYF.

V is TRBV5-4 and J is TRBJ1-2, with D unresolved. There are 14 residues in the CDR3. Germline V CDR1 and CDR2: SGHNT, YYREEE (reference sequence). Trimming took off 4 bases at V and 2 bases at J, with 12 bases between the two ends. The CDR3 region is CASSRRERNYGYTF. Here the CDR3 DNA reads TGTGCCAGCAGCAGGAGGGAGCGGAACTATGGCTACACCTTC.

The rearrangement links TRBV9 to TRBJ2-7; 8 bases map to TRBD2. The CDR3 runs 13 residues. J lost 3 bases, V lost 4 bases, and 3 bases had no gene match. Germline V gene sequence: CDR1 SGDLS, CDR2 YYNGEE. In DNA form, the CDR3 reads TGTGCCAGCAGCCCGGGGGGGGTCTACGAGCAGTACTTC. It codes for CASSPGGVYEQYF.

The chain joins TRBV6-5 to TRBJ2-1, with TRBD1 identical over 9 bases. This CDR3 comprises 15 residues. Germline lookup yields CDR1 MNHEY and CDR2 SVGAGI. The J segment lost 9 bases and the V segment lost 7 bases, leaving 13 bases of the junction unmatched. CDR3 protein: CASTKMGDRVIEQFF. Here the CDR3 DNA reads TGTGCCAGCACCAAAATGGGGGACAGGGTAATTGAGCAGTTCTTC.

This chain connects TRBV27 to TRBJ2-5; 8 bases agree with TRBD2. The CDR3 consists of 17 residues. Per the germline V gene, CDR1 is MNHEY and CDR2 is SMNVEV (reference sequence). The junction had 14 bases not matched to a gene; V was cut back by 3 bases and J by 5 bases. The CDR3 protein is CASSLKSQREYRETQYF. CDR3 DNA: TGTGCCAGCAGTTTGAAGTCCCAGCGGGAGTACCGCGAGACCCAGTACTTC.

The V call is TRBV27, the J call TRBJ2-1; tentatively, D is TRBD1 (6 bases). The V end was cut by 6 bases, the J end by 0 bases, with 15 bases between. The CDR3 has 16 amino acids. Per the germline V gene, CDR1 is MNHEY and CDR2 is SMNVEV (reference sequence). CDR3: CASSPGTPSSYNEQFF. In DNA, the CDR3 is TGTGCCAGCAGCCCCGGGACACCGAGCTCCTACAATGAGCAGTTCTTC.